The clone carrying this T cell receptor (beta chain) was observed many times. The data are from a study of CD8 T cells in ankylosing spondylitis. TCRdb called the 5' RACE reads again in MiXCR, with one record for every CDR3 protein. The profile covers 220,000 or so distinct CDR3 sequences, with 10% appearing a single time and roughly 23% taken by the ten largest. The germline V gene has CDR1 SGHTS and CDR2 YDEGEE. Trimming removed 2 bases from V and 4 bases from J; junction bases left unmatched: 8. The CDR3 has 16 amino acids. The sequence was collected from a male donor with ankylosing spondylitis or in good health (not recorded which). Sequencing was performed on blood, either unsorted or a sorted T cell fraction (not recorded which). The V gene is TRBV5-8, the J gene TRBJ2-3, with 9 bases fitting TRBD1. The CDR3 DNA follows: TGTGCCAGCAGCTTCTCCAACAGGGGGCTGGCAGATACGCAGTATTTT. It translates to CASSFSNRGLADTQYF.